This T cell receptor (beta chain) is from a study of OX40 agonist ivuxolimab in advanced cancers. Study information: Patients received ivuxolimab, an intravenous treatment, every 2 weeks at 0.01 to 10 mg/kg. Partial response was recorded in three patients: one hepatocellular carcinoma and two cutaneous melanoma cases.

The CDR3 sequence is 16 residues long. Trimming stripped 1 base from V and 0 bases from J, with 13 bases between. Germline V gene data show CDR1 as GTSNPN and CDR2 as SVGIG (reference sequence). Sequenced by immunoSEQ multiplex PCR; TCRdb stores in-frame clones only, minus some. The sample lists roughly 110,000 clones, about nine tenths occurring once. Note on this clone: No antigen is known for it.

Study conclusions and caveats: CD4+ T cells averaged fewer expanded clones than CD8+ T cells.

The TCR sequence derives from an adult with an advanced solid tumor such as melanoma, head and neck, liver or kidney cancer. The sample consisted of CD4+ or CD8+ T cells sorted from blood, taken in a trial of the OX40 agonist ivuxolimab. The V gene is TRBV30, the J gene TRBJ1-5; D is possibly TRBD1 (5 bases). CDR3 in amino acids: CAWSDPTGLSNQPQHF. CDR3 sequence (DNA): TGTGCCTGGAGTGACCCGACGGGACTTAGCAATCAGCCCCAGCATTTT.